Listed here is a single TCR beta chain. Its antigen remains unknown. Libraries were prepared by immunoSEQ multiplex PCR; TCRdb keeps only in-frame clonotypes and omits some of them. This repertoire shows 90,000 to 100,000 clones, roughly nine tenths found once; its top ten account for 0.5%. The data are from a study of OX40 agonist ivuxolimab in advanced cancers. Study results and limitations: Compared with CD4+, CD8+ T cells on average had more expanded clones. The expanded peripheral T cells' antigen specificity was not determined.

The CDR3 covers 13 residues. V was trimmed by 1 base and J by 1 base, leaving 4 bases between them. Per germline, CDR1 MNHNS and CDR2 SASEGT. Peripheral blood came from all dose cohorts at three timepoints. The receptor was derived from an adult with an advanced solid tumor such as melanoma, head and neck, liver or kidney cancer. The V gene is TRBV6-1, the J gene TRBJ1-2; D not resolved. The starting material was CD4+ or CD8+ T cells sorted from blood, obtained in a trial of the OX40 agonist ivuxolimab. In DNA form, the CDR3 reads TGTGCCAGCAGTGAAGGGCGTAACTATGGCTACACCTTC. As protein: CASSEGRNYGYTF.